The rows below give T cell receptor beta chains drawn from one sample of a study of OX40 agonist ivuxolimab in advanced cancers. This table comes from immunoSEQ multiplex PCR, and its TCRdb copy is limited to in-frame clones, with some not included. The sample records around 65,000 clones, approximately 80% being singletons. Sequences were derived from CD4+ or CD8+ T cells sorted from blood, sampled in a trial of the OX40 agonist ivuxolimab. The receptors stem from an adult with an advanced solid tumor such as melanoma, head and neck, liver or kidney cancer. Both conserved end residues are part of each CDR3. D genes are given only for firm matches. Clone sizes are given selectively: once, few, many, or a class where the clone is expanded.

clone size	V gene	J gene	D gene	CDR3 DNA	CDR3 protein
NA	TRBV20-1	TRBJ1-1	NA	TGCAGACCTTCGATGGGCACTGAAGCTTTCTTT	CRPSMGTEAFF
NA	TRBV6-1	TRBJ1-2	NA	TGTGCCAGCAGTGAAGTGGCGATCGGCTACACCTTC	CASSEVAIGYTF
NA	TRBV27	TRBJ1-1	NA	TGTGCCAGCAGCCCCCTTATTGGAGCTGAAGCTTTCTTT	CASSPLIGAEAFF
NA	TRBV5-4	TRBJ2-2	NA	TGTGCCAGCAGCTTGGGACAGGCGACCGGGGAGCTGTTTTTT	CASSLGQATGELFF
NA	TRBV10-2	TRBJ1-1	NA	TGCGCCAGCAGTGAGTCGGTCTCGGCAGGAAGGAACACTGAAGCTTTCTTT	CASSESVSAGRNTEAFF
NA	TRBV9	TRBJ2-7	NA	TGTGCCAGCAGCGCGATCTCCTACGAGCAGTACTTC	CASSAISYEQYF
NA	TRBV28	TRBJ2-7	TRBD1	TGTGCCAGCCAGGTACTACAGGGGGCCTCCCGATCCTACGAGCAGTACTTC	CASQVLQGASRSYEQYF
NA	TRBV28	TRBJ1-5	NA	TGTGCCAGCAGCTCAAGACAAATCCCCCAGCATTTT	CASSSRQIPQHF
once	TRBV5-1	TRBJ1-2	NA	TGCGCCAGCAGTCGGGAGGTGCGCGACTATGGCTACACCTTC	CASSREVRDYGYTF
NA	TRBV27	TRBJ1-4	NA	TGTGCCAGCAGTTCCGGACAGTCTGCAACTAATGAAAAACTGTTTTTT	CASSSGQSATNEKLFF
NA	TRBV7-8	TRBJ2-3	TRBD2	TGTGCCAGCAGCTTAGAACTCAGGGCTAGCGGCATCTCGACGCAGTATTTT	CASSLELRASGISTQYF
NA	TRBV5-1	TRBJ2-7	TRBD2	TGCGCCAGCAGCTTTTTGGCTAGCGGGAGTGGCGAGCAGTACTTC	CASSFLASGSGEQYF
NA	TRBV1	TRBJ1-2	NA	TGCACCAGCAGCCAAGGGGCTGCGAACTATGGCTACACCTTC	CTSSQGAANYGYTF
NA	TRBV5-1	TRBJ2-2	NA	TGCGCCAGCAGCTTGGCTAACATCGGGGAGCTGTTTTTT	CASSLANIGELFF
NA	TRBV5-1	TRBJ2-3	TRBD2	TGCGCCAGCAGCGTCTCTAGCGGGAGAAGAGATACGCAGTATTTT	CASSVSSGRRDTQYF
NA	TRBV19	TRBJ1-5	TRBD1	TGTGCCAGTAGTACAGACAAAGGGACAGGGGGGAGGGTTAGTCAGCCCCAGCATTTT	CASSTDKGTGGRVSQPQHF
NA	TRBV6-1	TRBJ2-3	NA	TGTGCCAGCAGTCCCAGATCGCCGGATACGCAGTATTTT	CASSPRSPDTQYF
NA	TRBV5-1	TRBJ1-1	TRBD1	TGCGCCAGCAGCGGGGGGACAGGGATCAACACTGAAGCTTTCTTT	CASSGGTGINTEAFF
once	TRBV19	TRBJ1-5	NA	TGTGCCAGTAGTATCATCGGTAGTCAGCCCCAGCATTTT	CASSIIGSQPQHF
NA	TRBV9	TRBJ2-3	NA	TGTGCCAGCAGCGTAGGAGGGCGGGGGCCTAGCACAGATACGCAGTATTTT	CASSVGGRGPSTDTQYF
NA	TRBV6-5	TRBJ2-7	NA	TGTGCCAGCAGTTACAGGGGGGCTTGGGACGAGCAGTACTTC	CASSYRGAWDEQYF
NA	TRBV6-5	TRBJ1-6	NA	TGTGCCAGCATGTCGGAGGCCCTCATTAATTCACCCCTCCACTTT	CASMSEALINSPLHF
NA	TRBV2	TRBJ2-5	NA	TGTGCCAGCAGTGAGGCCCAGGGGGGGGAGACCCAGTACTTC	CASSEAQGGETQYF
NA	TRBV4-1	TRBJ2-3	NA	TGCGCCAGCAGCCACCCCGTCGAGAGCACAGATACGCAGTATTTT	CASSHPVESTDTQYF
NA	TRBV4-1	TRBJ2-7	TRBD1	TGCGCCAGCAGCCAAGCTTTGAGGGGGCCCTACGAGCAGTACTTC	CASSQALRGPYEQYF
NA	TRBV7-6	TRBJ2-7	NA	TGTGCCAGCAGCCCCCAGACAGAGTACGAGCAGTACTTC	CASSPQTEYEQYF
few	TRBV2	TRBJ2-7	TRBD2	TGTGCCAGCAGAGATAGCGGGGGGTTCTACGAGCAGTACTTC	CASRDSGGFYEQYF
NA	TRBV28	TRBJ1-5	NA	TGTGCCAGCAGGAACTTAAATCAGCCCCAGCATTTT	CASRNLNQPQHF
medium-sized	TRBV14	TRBJ1-1	NA	TGTGCCAGCAGCCAGGCCAGGACGGGTGAAGCTTTCTTT	CASSQARTGEAFF
NA	TRBV7-2	TRBJ2-7	NA	TGTGCCAGCAGCTTAGGTAGCGGCCGCTACGAGCAGTACTTC	CASSLGSGRYEQYF
NA	TRBV4-1	TRBJ1-2	NA	TGCGCCAGCAGCCACCCTGGGCAGGGCTACACCTTC	CASSHPGQGYTF
NA	TRBV7-7	TRBJ2-1	TRBD2	TGTGCTAGCAGCTTAGGAGCGGGGACTTACAATGAGCAGTTCTTC	CASSLGAGTYNEQFF
NA	TRBV6-1	TRBJ1-4	TRBD1	TGTGCCAGCAGGAGGGGACAGATTGGGAATGAAAAACTGTTTTTT	CASRRGQIGNEKLFF